This T cell receptor beta chain was documented in a study of blood T cell repertoires in COVID-19. As for the study in general: Acute-phase and convalescent COVID-19 samples originated in the United States, Italy and Spain. Nucleic acid was either cDNA or gDNA, and it came from T cells, B-cell-depleted T cells, or PBMCs.

The CDR3 consists of 16 residues. Trimming shortened V by 6 bases and J by 4 bases, and 21 bases separated the two germline ends. CDR1 LNHDA and CDR2 SQIVND come from the germline V gene (reference sequence). Under the authors' procedure: Estimation of nucleated cell counts was performed using reference gene primer amplification. TCRdb keeps only in-frame clones here, not all; method: immunoSEQ multiplex PCR. The D gene and trimming were derived from the DNA, and the V and J assignments and clone size from that table. The sample contains approximately 210,000 clones, 86% of which appear only once. The sample was peripheral blood. The sequence came from a man aged 25 to 45 who had recovered from COVID-19. J is TRBJ1-2 and V is TRBV19; no definite D call. Here the CDR3 reads CASRAGSEAPFYGYTF. CDR3 in DNA: TGTGCCAGTAGGGCCGGTAGTGAGGCCCCTTTCTATGGCTACACCTTC.